This T cell receptor (beta chain) was captured in a study of shared clonotypes between healthy human individuals. Germline V gene data show CDR1 as SGHTA and CDR2 as FQGNSA. This CDR3 region has 14 residues. Unmatched junction bases numbered 5, after V lost 5 bases and J lost 3 bases. This clone has just one count. The repertoire was sequenced with immunoSEQ multiplex PCR; TCRdb's copy has only in-frame clones and lacks some. Among about 2.4 million clones, around 94% were seen once, and the ten largest hold 0.11% to 0.15%. The receptor was isolated from a man between 18 and 29 years old in good health. The sample comprised naive CD4+ T cells sorted from blood. Described subset: CD45RA+ positively selected. The chain combines TRBV7-2 with TRBJ2-3, with 7 nucleotides matching TRBD2. In nucleotides, the CDR3 is TGTGCCAGCAGCAGTAGCGGGCCTACAGATACGCAGTATTTT. Amino acids: CASSSSGPTDTQYF.